Sequencing of this T cell receptor (beta chain) was carried out in a study of OX40 agonist ivuxolimab in advanced cancers. Study at large: Dosing consisted of intravenous ivuxolimab at 0.01 to 10 mg/kg every 2 weeks. Melanoma, hepatocellular carcinoma, head and neck or renal cell cancer occurred in dose-escalation patients. The study's findings and limits: More expanded clones were seen, on average, in CD8+ T cells than in CD4+.

The CDR3 runs to 13 residues. Germline-derived CDR1 and CDR2 are SGHAT and FQNNGV. The ends were cut back, 2 bases at V and 0 bases at J, with 4 bases in the middle. Concerning this clone: Antigen specificity is unknown.

The method was immunoSEQ multiplex PCR; TCRdb's version includes in-frame clones alone and lacks a portion of them. Of approximately 35,000 clones in the sample, roughly 84% were seen once. The rearrangement joins TRBV11-2 to TRBJ1-1; no firm D call. This specimen consisted of CD4+ or CD8+ T cells sorted from blood, obtained in a trial of the OX40 agonist ivuxolimab. The source is an adult with an advanced solid tumor such as melanoma, head and neck, liver or kidney cancer. The CDR3 DNA follows: TGTGCCAGCAGCTTAAGGGTGAACACTGAAGCTTTCTTT. Its protein product is CASSLRVNTEAFF.